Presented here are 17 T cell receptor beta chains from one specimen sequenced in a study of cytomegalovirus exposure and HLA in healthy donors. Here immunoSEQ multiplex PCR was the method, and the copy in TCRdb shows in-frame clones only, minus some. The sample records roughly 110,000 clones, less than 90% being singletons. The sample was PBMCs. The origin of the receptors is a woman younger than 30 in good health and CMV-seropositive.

CDR3 bases: TGTGCCAGCAACCGTCGGGGGGGAAGCAATCAGCCCCAGCATTTT. It codes for CASNRRGGSNQPQHF. The V call is TRBV28, the J call TRBJ1-5, with D possibly being TRBD1 (5 bases). Between the trimmed V and J ends, which lost 7 bases and 1 base, there was a span of 14 bases. The CDR3 consists of 15 residues. Germline values: CDR1 MDHEN, CDR2 SYDVKM.

CDR3 DNA: TGTGCCAGCAGCACGGGACTAGCGCGATCCTACGAGCAGTACTTC. Amino acids: CASSTGLARSYEQYF. This sequence joins TRBV7-9 and TRBJ2-7, with 10 bases identical to TRBD2. V shed 5 bases and J 1 base; nucleotides not matched to a gene: 5. The CDR3 has 15 amino acids. Germline V gene sequence: CDR1 SEHNR, CDR2 FQNEAQ (reference sequence).

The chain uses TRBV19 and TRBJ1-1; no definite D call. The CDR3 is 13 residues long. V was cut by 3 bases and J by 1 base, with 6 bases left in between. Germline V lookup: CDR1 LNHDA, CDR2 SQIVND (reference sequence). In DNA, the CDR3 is TGTGCCAGTAGTATTGAGGGGAACACTGAAGCTTTCTTT. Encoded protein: CASSIEGNTEAFF.

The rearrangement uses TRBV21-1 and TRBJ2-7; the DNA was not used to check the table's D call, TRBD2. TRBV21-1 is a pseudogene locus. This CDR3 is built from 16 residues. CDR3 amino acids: CASSKVIQPDSYEQYV. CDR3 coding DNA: TGTGCCAGCAGCAAAGTCATACAGCCGGACTCCTACGAGCAGTACGTC.

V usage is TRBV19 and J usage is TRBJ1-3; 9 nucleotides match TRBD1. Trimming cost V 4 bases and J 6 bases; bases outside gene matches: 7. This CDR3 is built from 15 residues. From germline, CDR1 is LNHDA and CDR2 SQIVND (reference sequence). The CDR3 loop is CASSTQGQGENTIYF. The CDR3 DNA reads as TGTGCCAGTAGTACACAGGGACAGGGAGAAAACACCATATATTTT.

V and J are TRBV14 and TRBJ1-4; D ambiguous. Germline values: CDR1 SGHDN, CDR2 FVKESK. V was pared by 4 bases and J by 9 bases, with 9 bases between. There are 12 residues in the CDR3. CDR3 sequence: CASSPGGKKLFF. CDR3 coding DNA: TGTGCCAGCAGCCCCGGAGGGAAAAAACTGTTTTTT.

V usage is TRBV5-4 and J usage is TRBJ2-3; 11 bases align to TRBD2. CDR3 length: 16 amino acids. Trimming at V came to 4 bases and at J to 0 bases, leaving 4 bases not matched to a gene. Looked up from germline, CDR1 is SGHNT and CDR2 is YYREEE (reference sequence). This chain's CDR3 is CASSKRLAGSTDTQYF. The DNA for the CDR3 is TGTGCCAGCAGCAAACGACTAGCGGGGAGCACAGATACGCAGTATTTT.

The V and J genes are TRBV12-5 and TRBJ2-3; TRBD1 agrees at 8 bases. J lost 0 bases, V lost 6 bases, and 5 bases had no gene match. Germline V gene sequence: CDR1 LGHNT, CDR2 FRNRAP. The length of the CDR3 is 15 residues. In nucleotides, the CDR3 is TGTGCTAGTGGCCGCGGGACAGGCAGCACAGATACGCAGTATTTT. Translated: CASGRGTGSTDTQYF.

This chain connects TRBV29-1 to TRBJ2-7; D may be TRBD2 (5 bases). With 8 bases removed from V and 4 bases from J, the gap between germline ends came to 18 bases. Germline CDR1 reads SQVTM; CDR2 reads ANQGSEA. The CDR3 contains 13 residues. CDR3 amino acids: CSFTGSVPYEQYF. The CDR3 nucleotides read TGCAGCTTTACGGGGTCAGTGCCGTACGAGCAGTACTTC.

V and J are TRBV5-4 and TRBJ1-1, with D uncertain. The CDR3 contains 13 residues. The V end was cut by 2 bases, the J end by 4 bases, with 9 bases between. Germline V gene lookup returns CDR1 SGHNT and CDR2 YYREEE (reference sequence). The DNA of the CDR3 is TGTGCCAGCAGCTTTACAGTGACCACTGAAGCTTTCTTT. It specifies CASSFTVTTEAFF.

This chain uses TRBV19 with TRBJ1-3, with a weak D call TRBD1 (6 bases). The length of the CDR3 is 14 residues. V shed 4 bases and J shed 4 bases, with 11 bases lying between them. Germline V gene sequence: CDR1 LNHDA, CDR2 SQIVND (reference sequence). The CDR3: CASSTTGMGNTIYF. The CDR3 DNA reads TGTGCCAGTAGTACCACAGGGATGGGAAACACCATATATTTT.

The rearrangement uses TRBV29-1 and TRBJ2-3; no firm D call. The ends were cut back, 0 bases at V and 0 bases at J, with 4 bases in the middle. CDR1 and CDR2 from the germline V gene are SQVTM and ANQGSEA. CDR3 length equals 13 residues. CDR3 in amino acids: CSVEETSTDTQYF. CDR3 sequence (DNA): TGCAGCGTTGAAGAAACTAGCACAGATACGCAGTATTTT.

Here the CDR3 reads CASSFRSGGASETQYF. CDR3 bases: TGTGCCAGCAGCTTCCGGAGCGGGGGGGCCTCGGAGACCCAGTACTTC. This chain uses TRBV5-6 with TRBJ2-5; 10 bases are shared with TRBD2. Germline-derived CDR1 and CDR2 are SGHDT and YYEEEE. The trim removed 2 bases at V and 5 bases at J, leaving 9 bases unmatched. CDR3 length: 16 amino acids. Full variable domain (rest looked up from reference TRBV5-6 and TRBJ2-5): DAGVTQSPTHLIKTRGQQVTLRCSPKSGHDTVSWYQQALGQGPQFIFQYYEEEERQRGNFPDRFSGHQFPNYSSELNVNALLLGDSALYLCASSFRSGGASETQYFGPGTRLLVL.

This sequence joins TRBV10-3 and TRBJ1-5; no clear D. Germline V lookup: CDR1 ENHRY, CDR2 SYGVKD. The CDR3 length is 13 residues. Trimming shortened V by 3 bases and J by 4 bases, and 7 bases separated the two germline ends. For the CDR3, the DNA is TGTGCCATCAGTGAAGATGAGAATCAGCCCCAGCATTTT. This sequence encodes CAISEDENQPQHF.

Here the CDR3 reads CATSRGPGQGPEKLFF. The CDR3 nucleotides are TGTGCCACCAGCAGGGGCCCGGGACAGGGGCCCGAAAAACTGTTTTTT. The rearrangement links TRBV15 to TRBJ1-4, with TRBD1 matching over 10 bases. V was pared by 3 bases and J by 8 bases, with 9 bases of the junction left unmatched. The CDR3 is 16 amino acids. CDR1 is LNHNV and CDR2 is YYDKDF in the germline V gene (reference sequence).

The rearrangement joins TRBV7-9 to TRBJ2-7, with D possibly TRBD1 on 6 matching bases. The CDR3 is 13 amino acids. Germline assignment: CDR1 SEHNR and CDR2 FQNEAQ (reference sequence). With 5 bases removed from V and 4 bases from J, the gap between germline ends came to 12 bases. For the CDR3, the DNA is TGTGCCAGCAGCGCCGGACAGTTTTACGAGCAGTACTTC. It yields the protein CASSAGQFYEQYF.

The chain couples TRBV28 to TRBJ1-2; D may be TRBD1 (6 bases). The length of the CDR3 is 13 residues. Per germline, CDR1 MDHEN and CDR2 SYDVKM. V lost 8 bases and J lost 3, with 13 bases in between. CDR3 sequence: CASCWGQDYGYTF. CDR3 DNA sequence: TGTGCCAGCTGTTGGGGGCAGGACTATGGCTACACCTTC.